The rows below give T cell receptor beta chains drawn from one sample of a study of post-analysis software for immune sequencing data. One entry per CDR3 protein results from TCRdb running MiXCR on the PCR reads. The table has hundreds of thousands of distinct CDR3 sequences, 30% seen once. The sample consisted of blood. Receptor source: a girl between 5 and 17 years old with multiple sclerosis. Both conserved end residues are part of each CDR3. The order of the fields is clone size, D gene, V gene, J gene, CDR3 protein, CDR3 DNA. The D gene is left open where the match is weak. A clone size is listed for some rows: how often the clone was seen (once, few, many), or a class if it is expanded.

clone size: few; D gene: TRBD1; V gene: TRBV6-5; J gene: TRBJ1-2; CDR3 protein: CASSYSRDRGRGGYTF; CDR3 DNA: TGTGCCAGCAGTTACTCCCGGGACAGGGGGCGCGGGGGCTACACCTTC
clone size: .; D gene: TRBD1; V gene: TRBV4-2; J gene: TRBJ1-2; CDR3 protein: CASSREATGIGVEGYTF; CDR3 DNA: TGTGCCAGCAGCCGAGAAGCGACAGGGATCGGTGTGGAGGGCTACACCTTC
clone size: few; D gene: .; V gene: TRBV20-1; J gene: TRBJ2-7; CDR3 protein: CSAIFRGTGVYEQYF; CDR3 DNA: TGCAGTGCTATATTCCGGGGCACGGGGGTTTACGAGCAGTACTTC
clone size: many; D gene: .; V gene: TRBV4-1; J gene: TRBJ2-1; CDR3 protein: CASSQGLGPDEQFF; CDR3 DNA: TGCGCCAGCAGCCAAGGATTAGGCCCGGATGAGCAGTTCTTC
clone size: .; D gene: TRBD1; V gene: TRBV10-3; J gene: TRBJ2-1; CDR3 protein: CAIGPTGCNEQFF; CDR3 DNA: TGTGCCATCGGACCGACAGGGTGCAATGAGCAGTTCTTC
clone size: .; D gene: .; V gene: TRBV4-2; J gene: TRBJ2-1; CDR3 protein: CASSNRDPDGEQFF; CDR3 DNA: TGTGCCAGCAGCAACCGGGATCCCGACGGTGAGCAGTTCTTC
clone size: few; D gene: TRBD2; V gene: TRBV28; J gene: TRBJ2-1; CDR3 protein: CASSRTSGSFNEQFF; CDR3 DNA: TGTGCCAGCAGTCGGACTAGCGGGAGCTTCAATGAGCAGTTCTTC
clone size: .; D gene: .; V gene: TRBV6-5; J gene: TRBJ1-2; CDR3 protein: CASRDPANYGYTF; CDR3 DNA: TGTGCCAGCAGAGACCCAGCTAACTATGGCTACACCTTC
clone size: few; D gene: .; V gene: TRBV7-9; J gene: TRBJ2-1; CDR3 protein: CASSLGPAYEQFF; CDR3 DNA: TGTGCCAGCAGCCTGGGACCAGCATATGAGCAGTTCTTC
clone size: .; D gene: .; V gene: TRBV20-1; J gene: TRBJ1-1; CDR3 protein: CSAIGRGGGTEAFF; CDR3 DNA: TGCAGTGCTATTGGCCGGGGAGGGGGTACTGAAGCTTTCTTT
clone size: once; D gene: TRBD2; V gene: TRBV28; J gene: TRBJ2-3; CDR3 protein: CASSAPWTSIPDTQYF; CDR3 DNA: TGTGCCAGCAGTGCTCCATGGACTAGCATCCCAGATACGCAGTATTTT
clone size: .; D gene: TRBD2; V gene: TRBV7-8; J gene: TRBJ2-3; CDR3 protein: CASSLDGQGLAGVAYLGDTQYF; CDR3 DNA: TGTGCCAGCAGCTTAGATGGGCAGGGGCTAGCGGGAGTGGCGTATCTTGGGGATACGCAGTATTTT
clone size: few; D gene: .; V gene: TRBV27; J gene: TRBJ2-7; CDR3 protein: CASRFTGSYEQYF; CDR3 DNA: TGTGCCAGCAGATTTACAGGGTCCTACGAGCAGTACTTC
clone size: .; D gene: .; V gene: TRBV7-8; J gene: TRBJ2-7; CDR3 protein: CASSQSGASYEQYF; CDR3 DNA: TGTGCCAGCAGCCAGAGCGGTGCTTCCTACGAGCAGTACTTC
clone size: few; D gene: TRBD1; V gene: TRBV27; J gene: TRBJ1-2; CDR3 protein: CASNGQDSYGYTF; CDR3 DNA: TGTGCCAGCAACGGACAGGACTCCTATGGCTACACCTTC
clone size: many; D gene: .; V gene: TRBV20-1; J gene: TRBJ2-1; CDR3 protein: CSARGPSSYNEQFF; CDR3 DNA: TGCAGTGCTAGGGGGCCCAGCTCCTACAATGAGCAGTTCTTC
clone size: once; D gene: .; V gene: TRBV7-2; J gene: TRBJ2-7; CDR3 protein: CASRPNTGSAEQYF; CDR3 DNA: TGTGCCAGCAGACCAAACACGGGGAGCGCCGAGCAGTACTTC
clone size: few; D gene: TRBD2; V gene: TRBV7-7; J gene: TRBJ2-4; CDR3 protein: CASSLPIAGGYF; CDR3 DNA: TGTGCTAGCAGCTTACCTATTGCGGGGGGGTACTTC
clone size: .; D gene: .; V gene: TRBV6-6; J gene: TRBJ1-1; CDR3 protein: CASGPTTANTEAFF; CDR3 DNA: TGTGCCAGCGGCCCTACAACAGCGAACACTGAAGCTTTCTTT
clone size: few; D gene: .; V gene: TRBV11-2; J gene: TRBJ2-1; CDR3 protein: CASSLERGGALEQFF; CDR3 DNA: TGTGCCAGCAGCTTAGAAAGGGGGGGGGCCTTAGAGCAGTTCTTC
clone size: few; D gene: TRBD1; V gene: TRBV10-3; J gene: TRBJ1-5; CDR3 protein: CAISESGGPPAQHF; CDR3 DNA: TGTGCCATCAGTGAGTCAGGGGGCCCTCCTGCCCAGCATTTT
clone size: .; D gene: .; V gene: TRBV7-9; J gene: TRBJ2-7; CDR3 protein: CASTRGGDPYEQYF; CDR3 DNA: TGTGCCAGCACCAGAGGTGGGGATCCCTACGAGCAGTACTTC
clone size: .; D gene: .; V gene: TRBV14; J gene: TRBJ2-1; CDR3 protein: CASGQVKAGPLYNEQFF; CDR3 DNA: TGTGCCAGCGGCCAAGTGAAGGCGGGACCCCTCTACAATGAGCAGTTCTTC
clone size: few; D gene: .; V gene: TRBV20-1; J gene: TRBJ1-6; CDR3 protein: CSATQGVSSPLHF; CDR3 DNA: TGCAGTGCTACCCAGGGAGTGAGTTCACCCCTCCACTTT
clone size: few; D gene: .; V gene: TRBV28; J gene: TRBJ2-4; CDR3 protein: CASMGVMDRSKNIQYF; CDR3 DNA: TGTGCCAGCATGGGGGTTATGGACAGATCCAAAAACATTCAGTACTTC
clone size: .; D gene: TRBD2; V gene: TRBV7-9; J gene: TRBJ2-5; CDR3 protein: CATQGASGQETQYF; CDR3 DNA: TGTGCAACCCAAGGAGCTAGCGGCCAAGAGACCCAGTACTTC
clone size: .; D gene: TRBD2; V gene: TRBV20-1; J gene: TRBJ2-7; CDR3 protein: CSVRTLGLAGIGEQYF; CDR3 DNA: TGCAGTGTTAGGACCCTGGGACTAGCGGGAATAGGCGAGCAGTACTTC
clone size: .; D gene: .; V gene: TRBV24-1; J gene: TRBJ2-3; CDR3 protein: CATSETGPTNTQYF; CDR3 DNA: TGTGCCACCAGTGAGACGGGACCCACGAATACGCAGTATTTT
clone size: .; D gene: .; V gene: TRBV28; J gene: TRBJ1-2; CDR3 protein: CASSAPRGSDYGYTF; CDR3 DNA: TGTGCCAGCAGTGCCCCGAGAGGGTCCGACTATGGCTACACCTTC
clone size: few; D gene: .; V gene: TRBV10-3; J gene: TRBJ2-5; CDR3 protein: CAISGTKGETQYF; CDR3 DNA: TGTGCCATCAGTGGGACTAAAGGGGAGACCCAGTACTTC
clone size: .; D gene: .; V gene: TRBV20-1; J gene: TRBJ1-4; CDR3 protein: CSARQVDEKLFF; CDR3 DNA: TGCAGTGCTAGACAGGTTGATGAAAAACTGTTTTTT
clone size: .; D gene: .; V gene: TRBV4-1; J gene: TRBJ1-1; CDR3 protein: CASSHRSGDEAFF; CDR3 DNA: TGCGCCAGCAGCCATCGCTCAGGGGATGAAGCTTTCTTT
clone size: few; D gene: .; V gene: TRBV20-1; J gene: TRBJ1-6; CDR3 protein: CSARGNSPLHF; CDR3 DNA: TGCAGTGCTAGAGGAAATTCACCCCTCCACTTT
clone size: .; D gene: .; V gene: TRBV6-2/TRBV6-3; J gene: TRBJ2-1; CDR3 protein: CASSSPGSKGLRYNEQFF; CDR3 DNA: TGTGCCAGCAGTTCCCCGGGGTCAAAGGGTCTCCGCTACAATGAGCAGTTCTTC
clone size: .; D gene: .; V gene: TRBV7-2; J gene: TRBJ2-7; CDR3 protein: CASGLGASGAPYEQYF; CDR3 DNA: TGTGCCAGCGGCTTGGGGGCTAGCGGTGCACCCTACGAGCAGTACTTC
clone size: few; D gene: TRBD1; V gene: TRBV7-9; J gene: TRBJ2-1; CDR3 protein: CASSRDRGSGEQFF; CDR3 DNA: TGTGCCAGCAGCCGGGACAGGGGGAGTGGAGAGCAGTTCTTC
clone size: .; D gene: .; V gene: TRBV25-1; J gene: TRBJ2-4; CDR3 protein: CASSRDTLAKNIQYF; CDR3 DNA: TGTGCCAGCAGCCGGGACACACTAGCCAAAAACATTCAGTACTTC
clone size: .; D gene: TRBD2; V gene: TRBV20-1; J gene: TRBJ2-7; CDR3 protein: CSAAFGPGGYEQYF; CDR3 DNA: TGCAGTGCTGCCTTTGGGCCGGGAGGTTACGAGCAGTACTTC
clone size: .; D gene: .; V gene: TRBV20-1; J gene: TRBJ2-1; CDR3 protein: CSASALAGLDNEQFF; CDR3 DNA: TGCAGTGCTAGTGCCCTTGCGGGACTCGACAATGAGCAGTTCTTC
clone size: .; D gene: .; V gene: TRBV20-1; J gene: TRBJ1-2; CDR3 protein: CSARETGLWYGYTF; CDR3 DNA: TGCAGTGCTAGAGAGACGGGGCTATGGTATGGCTACACCTTC
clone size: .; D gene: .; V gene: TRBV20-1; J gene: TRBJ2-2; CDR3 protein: CSARNQGGPGELFF; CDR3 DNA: TGCAGTGCTAGAAATCAGGGTGGTCCCGGGGAGCTGTTTTTT
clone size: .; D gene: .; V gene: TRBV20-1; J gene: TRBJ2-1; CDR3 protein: CSARSLGGWFF; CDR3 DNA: TGCAGTGCTAGGTCACTAGGGGGTTGGTTCTTC
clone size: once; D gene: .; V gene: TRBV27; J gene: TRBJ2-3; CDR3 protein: CASSSLGDTDAQYF; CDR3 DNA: TGTGCCAGCAGCTCACTGGGGGACACAGATGCGCAGTATTTT
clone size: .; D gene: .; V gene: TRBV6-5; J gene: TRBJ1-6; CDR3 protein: CASSYGGDPWNSPLHF; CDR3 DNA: TGTGCCAGCAGTTACGGGGGAGACCCATGGAATTCACCCCTCCACTTT
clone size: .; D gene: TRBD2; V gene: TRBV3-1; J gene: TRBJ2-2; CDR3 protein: CASSQRGGVRELFF; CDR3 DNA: TGTGCCAGCAGCCAGCGCGGGGGTGTGAGGGAGCTGTTTTTT
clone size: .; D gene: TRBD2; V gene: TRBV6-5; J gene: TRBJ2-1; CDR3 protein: CASSYSRLAGVYNEQFF; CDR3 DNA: TGTGCCAGCAGTTACTCCCGACTAGCGGGGGTCTACAATGAGCAGTTCTTC
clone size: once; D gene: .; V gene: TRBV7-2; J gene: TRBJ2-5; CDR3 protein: CASSSPGREETKYF; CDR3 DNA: TGTGCCAGCAGCTCTCCCGGGCGAGAAGAGACCAAGTACTTC
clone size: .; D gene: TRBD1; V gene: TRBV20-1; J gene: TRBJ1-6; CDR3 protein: CSARQTGALLTLHF; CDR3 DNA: TGCAGTGCTAGGCAGACAGGGGCCCTCTTAACCCTCCACTTT
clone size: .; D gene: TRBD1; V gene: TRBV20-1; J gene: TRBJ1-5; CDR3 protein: CSAWTGGGNQPQHF; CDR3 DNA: TGCAGTGCGTGGACAGGGGGCGGCAATCAGCCCCAGCATTTT
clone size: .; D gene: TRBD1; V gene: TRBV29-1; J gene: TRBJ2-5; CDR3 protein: CSVDGTGGTQYF; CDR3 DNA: TGCAGCGTTGACGGGACAGGGGGGACCCAGTACTTC
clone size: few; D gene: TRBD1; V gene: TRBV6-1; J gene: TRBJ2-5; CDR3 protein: CASSQPRDRQETQYF; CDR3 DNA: TGTGCCAGCAGTCAGCCCCGGGACAGGCAAGAGACCCAGTACTTC
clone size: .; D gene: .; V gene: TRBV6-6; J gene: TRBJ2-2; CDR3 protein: CASSDPKGGGVRELFF; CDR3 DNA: TGTGCCAGCAGTGACCCGAAGGGCGGCGGGGTGCGGGAGCTGTTTTTT
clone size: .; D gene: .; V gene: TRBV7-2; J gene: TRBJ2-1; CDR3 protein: CASSSLAMQEQFF; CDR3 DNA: TGTGCCAGCAGCTCTCTCGCTATGCAGGAGCAGTTCTTC
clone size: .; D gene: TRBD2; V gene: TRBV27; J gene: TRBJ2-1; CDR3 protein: CASSIAGRYNEQFF; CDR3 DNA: TGTGCCAGCAGCATAGCGGGTCGATACAATGAGCAGTTCTTC